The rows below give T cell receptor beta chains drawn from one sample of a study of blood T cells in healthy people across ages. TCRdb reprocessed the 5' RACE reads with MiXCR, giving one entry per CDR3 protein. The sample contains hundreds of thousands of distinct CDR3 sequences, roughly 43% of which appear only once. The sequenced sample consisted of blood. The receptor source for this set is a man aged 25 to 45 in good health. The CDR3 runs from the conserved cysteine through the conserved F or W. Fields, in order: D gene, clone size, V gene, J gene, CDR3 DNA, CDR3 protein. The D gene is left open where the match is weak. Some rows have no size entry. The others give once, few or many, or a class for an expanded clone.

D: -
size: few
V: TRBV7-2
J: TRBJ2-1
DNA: TGTGCCAGCAGCTTAGGGGGGGCGCAATACAATGAGCAGTTCTTC
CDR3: CASSLGGAQYNEQFF

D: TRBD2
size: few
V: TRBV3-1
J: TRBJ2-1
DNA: TGTGCCAGCAGCCAAAGACTAGCGGGGAGCTCCGATGAGCAGTTCTTC
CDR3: CASSQRLAGSSDEQFF

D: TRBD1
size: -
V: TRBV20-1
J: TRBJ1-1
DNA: TGCAGTGCCCACCGGGACAGGTCAATGAACACTGAAGCTTTCTTT
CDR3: CSAHRDRSMNTEAFF

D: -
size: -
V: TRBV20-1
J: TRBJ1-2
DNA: TGCAGTGCTCCAAGTAAGGCAGTCCGCTATGGCTACACCTTC
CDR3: CSAPSKAVRYGYTF

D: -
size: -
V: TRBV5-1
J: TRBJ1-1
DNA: TGCGCCAGCAGCTGGAACGCGGGCGGCACTGAAGCTTTCTTT
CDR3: CASSWNAGGTEAFF

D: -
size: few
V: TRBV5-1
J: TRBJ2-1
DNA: TGCGCCAGCAGCTTGCTGAGCGGAAACTCCTACAATGAGCAGTTCTTC
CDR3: CASSLLSGNSYNEQFF

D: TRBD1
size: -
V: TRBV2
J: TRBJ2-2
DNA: TGTGCCAGCAAGGGACAGCTTGTCTCGAACACCGGGGAGCTGTTTTTT
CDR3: CASKGQLVSNTGELFF

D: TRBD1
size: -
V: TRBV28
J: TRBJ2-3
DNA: TGTGCCAGCAGCCCGGACAGGAACAGCACAGATACGCAGTATTTT
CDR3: CASSPDRNSTDTQYF

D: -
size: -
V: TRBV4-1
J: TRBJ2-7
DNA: TGCGCCAGCAGCCAGGCCATATCGGGGGCCTACGAGCAGTACTTC
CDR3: CASSQAISGAYEQYF

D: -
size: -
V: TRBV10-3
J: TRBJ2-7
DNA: TGTGCCATCAGTGGGAACACCTACGAGCAGTACTTC
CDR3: CAISGNTYEQYF

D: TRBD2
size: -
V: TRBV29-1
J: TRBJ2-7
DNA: TGCAGCGTTGAAGAAGCGGGGGATCCCTCCTACGAGCAGTACTTC
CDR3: CSVEEAGDPSYEQYF

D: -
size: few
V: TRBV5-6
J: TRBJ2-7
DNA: TGTGCCAGCAGCGCGCGGGTGGCTGTGCTGTACGAGCAGTACTTC
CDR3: CASSARVAVLYEQYF

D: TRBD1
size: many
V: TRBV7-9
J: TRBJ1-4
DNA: TGTGCCAGCAGCGACGGGACAGACGCAACTAATGAAAAACTGTTTTTT
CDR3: CASSDGTDATNEKLFF

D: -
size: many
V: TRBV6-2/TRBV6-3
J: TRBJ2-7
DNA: TGTGCCAGCAGTTATATCGGGGCAGGAATCTACGAGCAGTACTTC
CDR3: CASSYIGAGIYEQYF

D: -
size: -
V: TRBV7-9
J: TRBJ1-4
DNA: TGTGCCAGCAGCTTAGCTTTTGGACAGCCACATCGGAGTCAACTGTTTTTT
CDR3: CASSLAFGQPHRSQLFF

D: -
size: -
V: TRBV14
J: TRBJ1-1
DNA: TGTGCCAGCAGGTCACAGAACAAGGGTGAAGCTTTCTTT
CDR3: CASRSQNKGEAFF

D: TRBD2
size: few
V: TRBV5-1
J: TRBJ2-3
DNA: TGCGCCAGCAGCTTGGAGGGCATCCGCGGGGGGGTTACAGATACGCAGTATTTT
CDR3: CASSLEGIRGGVTDTQYF

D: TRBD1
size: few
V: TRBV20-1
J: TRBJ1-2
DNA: TGCAAGGCGGTGACAGGGGGAACTAACTATGGCTACACCTTC
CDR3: CKAVTGGTNYGYTF

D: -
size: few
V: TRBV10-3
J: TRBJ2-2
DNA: TGTGCCTCACGAGGGGTCGCCGGGGAGCTGTTTTTT
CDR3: CASRGVAGELFF

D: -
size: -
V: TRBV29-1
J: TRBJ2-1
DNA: TGCAGCGTCAGAGGATCCTACAATGGGCAGTTCTTC
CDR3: CSVRGSYNGQFF

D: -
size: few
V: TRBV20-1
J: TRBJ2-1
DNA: TGCAGTGCTAGAGATCCAGCACAGGGAAATGAGCAGTTCTTC
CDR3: CSARDPAQGNEQFF

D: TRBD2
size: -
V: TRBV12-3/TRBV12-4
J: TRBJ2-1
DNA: TGTGCCAGCAGCCGAAGCGGGGGCGGCAGCTCCTACAATGAGCAGTTCTTC
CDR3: CASSRSGGGSSYNEQFF

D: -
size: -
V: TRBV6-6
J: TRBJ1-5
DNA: TGTGCCAGCGCGGATGAGGGAGAGGGCAATCAGCCCCAGCATTTT
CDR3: CASADEGEGNQPQHF

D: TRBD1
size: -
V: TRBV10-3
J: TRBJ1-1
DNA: TGTGCCAACAGCGATGGACAGGGGGCGGGTGAAGCTTTCTTT
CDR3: CANSDGQGAGEAFF